Below are 12 T cell receptor beta chains sequenced from a single sample in a study of prognosis after radiotherapy for stage I lung cancer. Two-round multiplex PCR, the amplification method, yielded TCR beta CDR3 from genomic DNA. For every TRBV and TRBJ gene, a specific primer was used in first-round PCR. Each CDR3 protein is one row after TCRdb ran MiXCR on the multiplex PCR reads. The sample holds some 16,000 distinct CDR3 sequences; approximately 28% are singletons and the top ten take about 33%. Specimen: PBMCs, collected before or after stereotactic body radiation therapy (not recorded which). Receptor source: a donor aged 50 or older with non-small cell lung cancer.

Turning to this clonotype: A far more abundant clone sits one base away, making this likely a read error. This chain joins TRBV7-9 and TRBJ2-7, with 7 bases matching TRBD1. The CDR3 has 15 amino acids. CDR1 and CDR2 from the germline V gene are SEHNR and FQNEAQ (reference sequence). In nucleotides, the CDR3 is TGTGCCAGCAGCTTAGGGGGACAGACGTCCTACCAGCAGTACTTC. Residues: CASSLGGQTSYQQYF.

This clonotype showed up many times. The genes are TRBV7-9 and TRBJ2-5; D gene unclear. The germline V and J ends were trimmed by 1 base and 5 bases, with 11 bases remaining between them. The CDR3 consists of 14 residues. Germline V gene sequence: CDR1 SEHNR, CDR2 FQNEAQ (reference sequence). CDR3 bases: TGTGCCAGCAGCTTAGTCGCGTCTGTGGAGACCCAGTACTTC. Protein sequence: CASSLVASVETQYF.

This clonotype came up a few times. Just one base apart from a much larger clone, this may be a read error. The chain employs TRBV5-1 and TRBJ2-2; D possibly matches TRBD1 or TRBD2 (5 bases each). V was clipped by 6 bases and J by 6 bases, with 24 bases between them. CDR1 is SGHRS, CDR2 YFSETQ, per germline. The CDR3 spans 17 residues. In nucleotides, the CDR3 is TGCGCCAGCACCCTGACCGGGCAGGGACCAGCGGCCGGGGAGCTGTTTTTT. Its translation is CASTLTGQGPAAGELFF.

This clonotype was counted ten times or more. Here the CDR3 reads CASSFKTGNSPLHF. The CDR3 bases are TGTGCCAGCAGCTTTAAGACGGGAAATTCACCCCTCCACTTT. V is TRBV6-2 or TRBV6-3 and J is TRBJ1-6; D remains ambiguous. The germline V gene encodes CDR1 MNHEY and CDR2 SVGEGT. This CDR3 spans 14 amino acids. V lost 6 bases and J 7 bases, leaving 13 bases between the germline ends.

The rearrangement joins TRBV20-1 to TRBJ2-7, with 8 bases aligning to TRBD2. After removal of 3 bases from V and 1 base from J, the junction contained 17 bases not matched to a gene. Germline V gives CDR1 DFQATT, CDR2 SNEGSKA (reference sequence). This CDR3 comprises 18 residues. CDR3 sequence reads: CSASEEGGGLACSYEQYF. DNA of the CDR3: TGCAGTGCTAGCGAAGAAGGCGGCGGACTAGCTTGTTCCTACGAGCAGTACTTC.

Notes on this clonotype: Just one base apart from a much larger clone, this may be a read error. V is TRBV10-3 and J is TRBJ1-1; D gene unclear. CDR1 is ENHRY and CDR2 is SYGVKD in the germline V gene. CDR3 length: 14 amino acids. This chain's CDR3 is CAISESGSNNEAFF. The CDR3 DNA reads as TGTGCCATCAGTGAGTCAGGATCGAACAATGAAGCTTTCTTT.

Worth noting for this clonotype: A far larger clone is off by one base, so a read error is likely. The rearrangement links TRBV9 to TRBJ2-5, with TRBD1 identical over 9 bases. Judging by the DNA end, TRBJ2-1 fits better; the J call may be wrong. This CDR3 comprises 15 residues. Germline V gene data show CDR1 as SGDLS and CDR2 as YYNGEE. Here the CDR3 reads CASSASGTGNDEQFF. The DNA of the CDR3 is TGTGCCAGCAGCGCCTCCGGGACAGGGAATGATGAGCAGTTCTTC.

Sample share makes this clonotype medium-sized (0.01 to 0.1%). The chain recombines TRBV24-1 with TRBJ2-1, with TRBD1 matching over 9 bases. CDR3 length equals 18 residues. From germline, CDR1 is KGHDR and CDR2 SFDVKD. J gave up 4 bases and V 4 bases, and 13 bases lay outside the gene matches. The CDR3 protein is CATSDKLPGQGKYNEQFF. CDR3 nucleotides: TGTGCCACCAGTGACAAACTCCCGGGACAGGGCAAATACAATGAGCAGTTCTTC.

This clonotype was seen many times. This chain's CDR3 is CATSDPSRGNQPQHF. CDR3 DNA sequence: TGTGCCACCAGTGATCCGTCCAGGGGCAATCAGCCCCAGCATTTT. V gene TRBV24-1 combines with J gene TRBJ1-5; TRBD1 is a possible D gene (5 bases). There are 15 residues in the CDR3. Trimming removed 3 bases from V and 2 bases from J, with 10 bases in between. Germline V gives CDR1 KGHDR, CDR2 SFDVKD.

This clonotype was seen repeatedly, ten times or more. The rearrangement joins TRBV15 to TRBJ2-3, with no clear D. Germline V CDR1 and CDR2: LNHNV, YYDKDF (reference sequence). The CDR3 spans 14 residues. Trimming left V 5 bases short and J 1 base short, with 10 bases between. CDR3 coding DNA: TGTGCCACCAGCCAAAAGCAGGGCACAGATACGCAGTATTTT. The encoded protein is CATSQKQGTDTQYF.

This clonotype was observed at least ten times. This chain's CDR3 is CASSLSSTGNTEAFF. CDR3 nucleotide sequence: TGTGCCAGCAGTTTATCTTCTACAGGGAACACTGAAGCTTTCTTT. This sequence joins TRBV28 and TRBJ1-1; possible D gene TRBD1, 5 bases. This CDR3 has 15 amino acids. The V gene's germline CDR1 is MDHEN and CDR2 SYDVKM. The V end was cut by 1 base, the J end by 1 base, with 10 bases between.

This clonotype showed up just once. A far bigger clonotype differs at one base, so this is likely a read error. The chain combines TRBV27 with TRBJ1-4; D call uncertain. There are 12 residues in the CDR3. Trimming stripped 9 bases from V and 7 bases from J, with 12 bases between. Germline assignment: CDR1 MNHEY and CDR2 SMNVEV (reference sequence). The CDR3 sequence is CARSLFGEKLFF. The CDR3 DNA sequence: TGTGCCAGAAGTCTATTCGGTGAAAAACTGTTTTTT.